One and the same sample provided the 3 T cell receptor beta chains below, sequenced in a study of T cell responses to AZD1222 COVID-19 vaccine. TCRdb's copy holds only in-frame clones and misses some; the assay was immunoSEQ multiplex PCR. The profile shows some 120,000 clones, 90% of them singletons. The material was peripheral blood, obtained on day 0 of AZD1222 vaccination. The source is an adult in good health.

The chain employs TRBV6-5 and TRBJ1-5, with unresolved D. Trimming cost V 7 bases and J 1 base, with 14 bases left between them. CDR1 MNHEY and CDR2 SVGAGI come from the germline V gene. The CDR3 covers 15 residues. The CDR3 sequence: CASTIRIFSNQPQHF. The CDR3 nucleotides read TGTGCCAGCACCATAAGGATATTCAGCAATCAGCCCCAGCATTTT.

The V call is TRBV3-1 (or the pseudogene TRBV3-2), the J call TRBJ2-1; D is uncertain. V was pared by 6 bases and J by 8 bases, with 14 bases between. CDR1 and CDR2 from the germline V gene are LGHDT and YNNKEL (reference sequence). This CDR3 has 13 amino acids. DNA for the CDR3: TGTGCCAGCAGTTTACCCTTAGCCCATGAGCAGTTCTTC. Translating gives CASSLPLAHEQFF.

This sequence joins TRBV14 and TRBJ2-5, with D unclear. The germline CDR1 and CDR2 sequences are SGHDN and FVKESK. The CDR3 covers 15 residues. V shed 9 bases and J shed 1 base, with 18 bases lying between them. The CDR3 nucleotides read TGTGCCAGAGTCGTTATTATAGACTTCCAAGAGACCCAGTACTTC. It yields the protein CARVVIIDFQETQYF.